The text below deals with one T cell receptor (beta chain). Produced via immunoSEQ multiplex PCR; TCRdb's table is partial and in-frame only. The sample includes thousands of clones, 76% of them seen just once. This record belongs to a study of ipilimumab plus nivolumab after autologous stem cell transplantation. There are 12 residues in the CDR3. The V end lost 6 bases, the J end lost 2 bases, and 7 bases lay between the germline ends. Germline V gives CDR1 MDHEN, CDR2 SYDVKM. Starting 14 to 28 days after autologous transplant, ipilimumab 1 mg/kg was given. The receptor comes from a male donor with multiple myeloma. The source was PBMCs, collected in a trial of ipilimumab plus nivolumab as post-transplant consolidation. This chain uses TRBV28 with TRBJ1-1; the D is unclear. Written as DNA, the CDR3 is TGTGCCAGCAGATTAGTTAACACTGAAGCTTTCTTT. It codes for CASRLVNTEAFF. Together with reference TRBV28 and TRBJ1-1, the CDR3 gives the full variable domain: DVKVTQSSRYLVKRTGEKVFLECVQDMDHENMFWYRQDPGLGLRLIYFSYDVKMKEKGDIPEGYSVSREKKERFSLILESASTNQTSMYLCASRLVNTEAFFGQGTRLTVV.